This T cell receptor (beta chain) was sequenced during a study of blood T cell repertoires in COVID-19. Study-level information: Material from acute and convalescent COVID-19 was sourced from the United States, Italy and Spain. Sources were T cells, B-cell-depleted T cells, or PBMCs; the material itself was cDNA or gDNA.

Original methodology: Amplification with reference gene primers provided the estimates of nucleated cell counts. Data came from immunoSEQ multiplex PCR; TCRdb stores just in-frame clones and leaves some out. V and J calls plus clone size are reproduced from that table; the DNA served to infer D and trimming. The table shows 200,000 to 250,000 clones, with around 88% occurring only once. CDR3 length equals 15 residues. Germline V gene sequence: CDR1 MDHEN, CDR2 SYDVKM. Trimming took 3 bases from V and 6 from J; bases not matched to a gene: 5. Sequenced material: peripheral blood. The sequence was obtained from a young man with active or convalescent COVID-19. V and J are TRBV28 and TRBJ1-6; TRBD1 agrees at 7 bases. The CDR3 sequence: CASSFAGQFNSPLHF. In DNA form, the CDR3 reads TGTGCCAGCAGTTTCGCGGGACAGTTTAATTCACCCCTCCACTTT.